Detailed here is one TCR beta chain. This sample was included in a study of blood T cell repertoires in COVID-19. Trimming removed 3 bases from V and 7 bases from J, with 13 bases in between. Per the germline V gene, CDR1 is SGDLS and CDR2 is YYNGEE. There are 14 residues in the CDR3. The table came from immunoSEQ multiplex PCR; TCRdb's copy has only in-frame clones and leaves some out. This sample has about 88,000 clones, with 90% found just once. This TCR came from a man in his sixties with acute or convalescent COVID-19. The sample taken for sequencing was peripheral blood. This chain joins TRBV9 and TRBJ2-2, with TRBD2 as a possible D gene (6 bases). CDR3 DNA sequence: TGTGCCAGCAGCGCCTCCGGGGGAGTCGGGGAGCTGTTTTTT. Protein sequence: CASSASGGVGELFF.